This T cell receptor (beta chain) derives from a study of T cells in Graves' hyperthyroidism and ophthalmopathy. Across the whole study: Specimen type is peripheral blood, collected at initial diagnosis prior to any treatment. Study-wide results and caveats: Median prediction lead before ophthalmopathy onset was 5.5 to 7 months with the model.

Amplification of TCR beta CDR3 regions was performed using RNA transcripts as template. The HTBI set primed first-round TCR CDR3 RT-PCR. TCRdb used MiXCR to reprocess the multiplex PCR reads, holding one entry per CDR3 protein. The profile shows around 340,000 distinct CDR3 sequences, roughly a fifth of them singletons. This clonotype was detected a few times. Its antigen is as yet unknown. V shed 0 bases and J 7 bases; nucleotides not matched to a gene: 6. The germline V gene has CDR1 DFQATT and CDR2 SNEGSKA (reference sequence). The CDR3 spans 14 residues. The sequence derives from a woman in her forties or fifties with Graves' hyperthyroidism. The specimen sequenced was blood. This sequence joins TRBV20-1 and TRBJ2-1; 7 nucleotides align to TRBD2. This chain's CDR3 is CSAREGLAANEQFF. The CDR3 bases are TGCAGTGCTAGAGAGGGGCTAGCGGCGAATGAGCAGTTCTTC.